This T cell receptor (beta chain) was captured by sequencing in a study of blood T cell repertoires in COVID-19. In the study overall: Spain, Italy and the United States supplied samples that represented acute and convalescent COVID-19.

Under the authors' procedure: Reference gene primer amplification in the assay estimated nucleated cell counts. Generated by immunoSEQ multiplex PCR, the TCRdb table keeps only in-frame clones and is missing some. That table furnishes V, J and clone size, whereas the DNA furnished D and trimming. In the table there are roughly 190,000 clones, roughly 81% of which are singletons. Germline CDR1 is SNHLY and CDR2 is FYNNEI. The junction had 8 bases not matched to a gene; V was cut back by 2 bases and J by 5 bases. The CDR3 totals 15 residues. What was sequenced was peripheral blood. The V gene is TRBV2, the J gene TRBJ2-5, with 7 bases fitting TRBD1. This sequence originates from a woman in her 70s with active or convalescent COVID-19. The CDR3 region is CASSETRQGQETQYF. In DNA, the CDR3 is TGTGCCAGCAGTGAAACTCGACAGGGCCAGGAGACCCAGTACTTC.